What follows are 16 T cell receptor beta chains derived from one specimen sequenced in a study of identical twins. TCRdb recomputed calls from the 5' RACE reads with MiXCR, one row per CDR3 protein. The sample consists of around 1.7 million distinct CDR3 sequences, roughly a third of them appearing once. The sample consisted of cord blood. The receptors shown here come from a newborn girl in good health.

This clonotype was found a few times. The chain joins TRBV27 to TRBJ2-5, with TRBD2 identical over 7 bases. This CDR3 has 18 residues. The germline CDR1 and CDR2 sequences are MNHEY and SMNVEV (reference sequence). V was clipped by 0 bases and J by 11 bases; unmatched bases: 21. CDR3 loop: CASSLSSRGLAANNEQYF. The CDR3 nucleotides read TGTGCCAGCAGTTTATCCTCTAGGGGTCTAGCGGCCAACAATGAGCAGTACTTC.

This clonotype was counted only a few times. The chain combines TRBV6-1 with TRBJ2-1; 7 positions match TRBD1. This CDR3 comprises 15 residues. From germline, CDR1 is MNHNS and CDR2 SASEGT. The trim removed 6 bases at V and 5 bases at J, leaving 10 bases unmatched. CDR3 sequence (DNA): TGTGCCAGCAGACAGGGGCACCTCTCGGACAATGAGCAGTTCTTC. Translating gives CASRQGHLSDNEQFF.

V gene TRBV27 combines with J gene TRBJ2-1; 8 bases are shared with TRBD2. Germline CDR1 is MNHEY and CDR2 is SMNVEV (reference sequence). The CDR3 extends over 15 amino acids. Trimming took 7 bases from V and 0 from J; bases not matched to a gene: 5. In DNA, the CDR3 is TGTGCCAGCAACTTAGCGGGGCGCTCCTACAATGAGCAGTTCTTC. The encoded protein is CASNLAGRSYNEQFF.

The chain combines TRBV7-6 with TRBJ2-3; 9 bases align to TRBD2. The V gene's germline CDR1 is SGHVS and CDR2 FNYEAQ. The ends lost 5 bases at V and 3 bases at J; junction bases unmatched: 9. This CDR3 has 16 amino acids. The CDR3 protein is CASSLIAGVKTDTQYF. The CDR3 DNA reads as TGTGCCAGCAGCCTGATAGCGGGAGTGAAGACAGATACGCAGTATTTT.

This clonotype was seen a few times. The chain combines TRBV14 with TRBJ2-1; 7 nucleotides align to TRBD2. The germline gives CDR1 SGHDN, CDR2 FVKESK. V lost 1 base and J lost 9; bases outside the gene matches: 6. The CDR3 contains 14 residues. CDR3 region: CASSQVREEGEQFF. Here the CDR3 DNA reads TGTGCCAGCAGCCAAGTCCGGGAGGAAGGTGAGCAGTTCTTC.

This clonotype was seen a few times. The CDR3 is CASSYTGTGGQETQYF. The CDR3 DNA sequence: TGTGCCAGCAGTTACACAGGGACAGGGGGACAAGAGACCCAGTACTTC. The chain is built from TRBV6-5 and TRBJ2-5; 11 bases align to TRBD1. Trimming took 2 bases from V and 2 from J; bases not matched to a gene: 4. The CDR3 contains 16 residues. The germline V gene encodes CDR1 MNHEY and CDR2 SVGAGI.

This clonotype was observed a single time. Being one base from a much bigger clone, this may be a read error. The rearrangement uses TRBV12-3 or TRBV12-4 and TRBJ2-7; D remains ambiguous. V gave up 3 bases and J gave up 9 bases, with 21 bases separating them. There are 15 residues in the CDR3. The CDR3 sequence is CASSFEALLTAWQYF. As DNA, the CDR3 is TGTGCCAGCAGTTTCGAAGCGCTACTAACAGCGTGGCAGTACTTC.

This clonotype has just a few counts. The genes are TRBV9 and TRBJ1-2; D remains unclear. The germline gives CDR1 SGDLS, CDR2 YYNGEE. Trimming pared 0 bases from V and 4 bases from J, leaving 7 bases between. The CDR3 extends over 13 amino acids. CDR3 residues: CASSVGTLYGYTF. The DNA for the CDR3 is TGTGCCAGCAGCGTAGGGACTCTCTATGGCTACACCTTC.

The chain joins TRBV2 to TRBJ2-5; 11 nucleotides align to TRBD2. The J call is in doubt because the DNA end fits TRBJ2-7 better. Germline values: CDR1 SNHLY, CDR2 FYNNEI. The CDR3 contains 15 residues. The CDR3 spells CASRPTSGANYEQYF. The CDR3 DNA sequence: TGTGCCAGCAGGCCGACTAGCGGGGCCAACTACGAGCAGTACTTC.

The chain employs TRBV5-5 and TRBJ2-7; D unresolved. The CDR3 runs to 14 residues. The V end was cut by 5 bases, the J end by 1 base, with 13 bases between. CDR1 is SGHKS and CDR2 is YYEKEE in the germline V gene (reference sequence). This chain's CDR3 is CASREVAWSYEQYF. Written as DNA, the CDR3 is TGTGCCAGCAGAGAAGTCGCATGGTCCTACGAGCAGTACTTC.

The CDR3 is CASTSLWGGTKNIQYF. CDR3 coding DNA: TGTGCCAGCACCTCCTTGTGGGGCGGGACCAAAAACATTCAGTACTTC. V usage is TRBV2 and J usage is TRBJ2-4; D may be TRBD2 (6 bases). Between the trimmed V and J ends, which lost 7 bases and 2 bases, there was a span of 18 bases. The CDR3 length is 16 residues. Germline V lookup: CDR1 SNHLY, CDR2 FYNNEI.

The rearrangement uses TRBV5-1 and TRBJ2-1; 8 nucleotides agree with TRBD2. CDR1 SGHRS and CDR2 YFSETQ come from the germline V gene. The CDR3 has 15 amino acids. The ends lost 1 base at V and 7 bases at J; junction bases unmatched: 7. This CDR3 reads CASSLRGLEDNEQFF. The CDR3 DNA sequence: TGCGCCAGCAGCTTGAGGGGACTAGAAGATAATGAGCAGTTCTTC.

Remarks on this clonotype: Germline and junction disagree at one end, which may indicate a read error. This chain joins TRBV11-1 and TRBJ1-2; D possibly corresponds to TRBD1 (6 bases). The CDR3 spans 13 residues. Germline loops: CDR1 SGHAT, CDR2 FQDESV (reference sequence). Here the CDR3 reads CASSFTGNHGYTF. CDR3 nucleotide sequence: TGTGCAAGCAGCTTCACAGGGAATCATGGCTACACCTTC.

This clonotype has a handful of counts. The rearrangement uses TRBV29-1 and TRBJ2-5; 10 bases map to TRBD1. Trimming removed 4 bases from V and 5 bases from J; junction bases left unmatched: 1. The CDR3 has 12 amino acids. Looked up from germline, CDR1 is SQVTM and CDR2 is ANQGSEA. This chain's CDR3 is CSVGGQGETQYF. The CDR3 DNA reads TGCAGCGTTGGGGGACAGGGGGAGACCCAGTACTTC.

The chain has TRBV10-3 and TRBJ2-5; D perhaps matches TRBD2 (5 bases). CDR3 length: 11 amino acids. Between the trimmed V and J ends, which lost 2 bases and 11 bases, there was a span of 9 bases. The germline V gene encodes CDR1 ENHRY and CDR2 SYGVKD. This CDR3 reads CAISEVGEQYF. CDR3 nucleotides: TGTGCCATCAGTGAGGTGGGAGAGCAGTACTTC.

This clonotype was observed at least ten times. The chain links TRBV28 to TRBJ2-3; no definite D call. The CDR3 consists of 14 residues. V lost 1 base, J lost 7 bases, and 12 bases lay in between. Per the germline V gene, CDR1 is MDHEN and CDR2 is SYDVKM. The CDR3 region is CASSLSALPNTQYF. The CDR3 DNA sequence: TGTGCCAGCAGTTTATCGGCCCTACCCAATACGCAGTATTTT. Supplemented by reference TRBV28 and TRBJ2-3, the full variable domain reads DVKVTQSSRYLVKRTGEKVFLECVQDMDHENMFWYRQDPGLGLRLIYFSYDVKMKEKGDIPEGYSVSREKKERFSLILESASTNQTSMYLCASSLSALPNTQYFGPGTRLTVL.